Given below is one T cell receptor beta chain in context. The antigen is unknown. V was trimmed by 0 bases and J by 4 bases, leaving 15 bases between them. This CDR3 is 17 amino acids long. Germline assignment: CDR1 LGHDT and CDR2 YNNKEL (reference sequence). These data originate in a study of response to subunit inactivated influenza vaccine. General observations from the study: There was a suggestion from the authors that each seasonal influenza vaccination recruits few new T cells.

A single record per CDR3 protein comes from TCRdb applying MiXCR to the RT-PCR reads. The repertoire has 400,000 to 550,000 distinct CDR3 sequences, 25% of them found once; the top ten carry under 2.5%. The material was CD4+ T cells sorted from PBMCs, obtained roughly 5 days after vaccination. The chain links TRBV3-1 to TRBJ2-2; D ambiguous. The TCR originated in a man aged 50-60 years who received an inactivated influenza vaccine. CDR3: CASSQDVQFRRTGELFF. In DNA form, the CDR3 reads TGTGCCAGCAGCCAAGATGTCCAGTTCCGTCGCACCGGGGAGCTGTTTTTT.